This TCR beta chain was sequenced in a study of identical twins. Study outcomes and limitations: Cord blood's abundant beta clonotypes had fewer insertions, unlike memory repertoires.

TCRdb independently ran MiXCR on the 5' RACE reads; one entry per CDR3 protein. The sample has hundreds of thousands of distinct CDR3 sequences, over 9% seen once. This clonotype was observed at least ten times. Its antigen remains unidentified. In addition, the sample was reused for a study of yellow fever vaccine responses in identical twins.

This TCR derives from a woman under 30 in good health. Sequencing was performed on PBMCs.

In DNA, the CDR3 is TGTGCCAGCAGCCCTCCAGGGGCAGACAATCAGCCCCAGCATTTT. This gives the protein CASSPPGADNQPQHF. V is TRBV28 and J is TRBJ1-5, with D possibly TRBD1 on 6 matching bases. The V end lost 6 bases, the J end lost 3 bases, and 15 bases lay between the germline ends. Germline V lookup: CDR1 MDHEN, CDR2 SYDVKM. The CDR3 spans 15 residues.